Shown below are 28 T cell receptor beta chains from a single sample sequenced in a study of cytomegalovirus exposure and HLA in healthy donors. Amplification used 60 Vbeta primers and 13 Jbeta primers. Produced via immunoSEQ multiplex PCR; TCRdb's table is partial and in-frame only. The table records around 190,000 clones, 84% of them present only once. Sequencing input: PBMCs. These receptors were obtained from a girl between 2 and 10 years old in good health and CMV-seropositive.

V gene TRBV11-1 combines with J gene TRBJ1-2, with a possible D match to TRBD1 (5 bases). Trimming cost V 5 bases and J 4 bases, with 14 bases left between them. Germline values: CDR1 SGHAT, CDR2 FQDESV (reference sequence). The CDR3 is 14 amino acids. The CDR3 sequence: CASSQTGAPYGYTF. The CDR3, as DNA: TGTGCCAGCAGCCAAACAGGAGCGCCCTATGGCTACACCTTC.

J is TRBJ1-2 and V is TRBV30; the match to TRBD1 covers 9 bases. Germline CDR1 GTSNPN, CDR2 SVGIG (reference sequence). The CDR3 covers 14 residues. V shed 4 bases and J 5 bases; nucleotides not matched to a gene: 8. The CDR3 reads CAWTPDRGMYGYTF. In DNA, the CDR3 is TGTGCCTGGACCCCGGACAGGGGAATGTATGGCTACACCTTC.

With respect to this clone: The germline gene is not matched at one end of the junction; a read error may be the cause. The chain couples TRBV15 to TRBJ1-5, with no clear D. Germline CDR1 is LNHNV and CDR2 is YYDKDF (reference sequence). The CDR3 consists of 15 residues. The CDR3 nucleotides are TGTGCCACCAGCAGAGATTCCCGGGAGAATCAGTCCCAGCATTTT. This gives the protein CATSRDSRENQSQHF.

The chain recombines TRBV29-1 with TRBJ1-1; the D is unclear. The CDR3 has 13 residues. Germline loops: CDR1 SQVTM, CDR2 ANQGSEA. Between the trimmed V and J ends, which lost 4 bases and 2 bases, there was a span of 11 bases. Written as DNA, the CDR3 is TGCAGCGTTGTGTGGGAGACAAACACTGAAGCTTTCTTT. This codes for CSVVWETNTEAFF.

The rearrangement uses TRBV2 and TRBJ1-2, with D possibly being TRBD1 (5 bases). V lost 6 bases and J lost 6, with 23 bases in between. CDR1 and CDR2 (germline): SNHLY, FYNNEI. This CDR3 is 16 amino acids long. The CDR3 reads CASSPNWDGAGDGYTF. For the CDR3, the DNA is TGTGCCAGCAGCCCCAACTGGGACGGAGCGGGAGATGGCTACACCTTC.

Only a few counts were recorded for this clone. The CDR3 here is CASSEDPGRNTEAFF. CDR3 bases: TGTGCCAGCAGTGAAGATCCCGGGAGGAACACTGAAGCTTTCTTT. The genes are TRBV6-1 and TRBJ1-1; D uncertain. V was pared by 1 base and J by 1 base, with 10 bases between. The CDR3 totals 15 residues. Germline CDR1 reads MNHNS; CDR2 reads SASEGT.

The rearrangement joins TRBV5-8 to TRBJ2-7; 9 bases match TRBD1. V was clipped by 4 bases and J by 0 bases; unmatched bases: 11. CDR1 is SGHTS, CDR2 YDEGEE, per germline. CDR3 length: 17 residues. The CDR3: CASSIDPGQGSSYEQYF. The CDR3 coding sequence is TGTGCCAGCAGCATAGACCCGGGACAGGGTAGCTCCTACGAGCAGTACTTC.

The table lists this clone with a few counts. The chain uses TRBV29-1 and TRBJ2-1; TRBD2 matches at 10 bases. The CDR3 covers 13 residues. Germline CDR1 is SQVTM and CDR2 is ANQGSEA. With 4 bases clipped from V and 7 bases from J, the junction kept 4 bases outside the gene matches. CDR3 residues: CSVASGSRNEQFF. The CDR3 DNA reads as TGCAGCGTTGCTAGCGGGAGCCGAAATGAGCAGTTCTTC.

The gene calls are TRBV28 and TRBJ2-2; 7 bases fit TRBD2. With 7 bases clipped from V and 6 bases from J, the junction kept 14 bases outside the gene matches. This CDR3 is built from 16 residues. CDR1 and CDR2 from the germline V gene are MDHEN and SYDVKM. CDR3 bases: TGTGCCAGCACCTTGTGGGGTAGCGGGTTCGCCGGGGAGCTGTTTTTT. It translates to CASTLWGSGFAGELFF.

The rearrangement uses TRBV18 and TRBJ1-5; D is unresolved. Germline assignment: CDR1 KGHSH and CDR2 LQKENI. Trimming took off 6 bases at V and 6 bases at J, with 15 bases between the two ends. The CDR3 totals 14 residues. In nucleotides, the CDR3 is TGTGCCAGCTCGCCTGACATTCATCCTCAGCCCCAGCATTTT. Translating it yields CASSPDIHPQPQHF.

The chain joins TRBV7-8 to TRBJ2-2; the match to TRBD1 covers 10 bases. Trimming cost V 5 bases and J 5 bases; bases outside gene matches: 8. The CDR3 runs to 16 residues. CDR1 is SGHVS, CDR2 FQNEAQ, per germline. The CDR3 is CASSPPDRGRTGELFF. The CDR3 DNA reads TGTGCCAGCAGCCCCCCCGACAGGGGGCGGACCGGGGAGCTGTTTTTT.

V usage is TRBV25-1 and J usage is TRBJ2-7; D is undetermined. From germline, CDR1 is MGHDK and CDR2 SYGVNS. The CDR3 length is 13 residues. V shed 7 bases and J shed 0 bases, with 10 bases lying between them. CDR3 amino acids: CASMLSFSYEQYF. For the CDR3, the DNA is TGTGCCAGCATGTTAAGCTTCTCCTACGAGCAGTACTTC.

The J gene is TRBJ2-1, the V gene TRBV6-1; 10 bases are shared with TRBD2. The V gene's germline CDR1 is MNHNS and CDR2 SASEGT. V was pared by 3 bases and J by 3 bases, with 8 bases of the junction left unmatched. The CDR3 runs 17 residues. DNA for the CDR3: TGTGCCAGCAGTGAGCCTAGCGGGAGCTACCTCTACAATGAGCAGTTCTTC. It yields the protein CASSEPSGSYLYNEQFF.

The CDR3 sequence: CASSLARGLNEQFF. In DNA form, the CDR3 reads TGTGCCAGCAGCTTAGCTCGGGGACTAAATGAGCAGTTCTTC. J is TRBJ2-1 and V is TRBV7-9, with TRBD2 matching 7 bases. J gave up 7 bases and V 0 bases, and 3 bases lay outside the gene matches. CDR3 length: 14 amino acids. Germline assignment: CDR1 SEHNR and CDR2 FQNEAQ (reference sequence).

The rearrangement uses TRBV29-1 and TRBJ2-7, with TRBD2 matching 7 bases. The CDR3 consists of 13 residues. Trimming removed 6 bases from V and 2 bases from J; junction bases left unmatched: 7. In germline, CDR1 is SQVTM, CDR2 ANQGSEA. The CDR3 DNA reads TGCAGCGTCACCCAGGGAGGGCCCTACGAGCAGTACTTC. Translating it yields CSVTQGGPYEQYF.

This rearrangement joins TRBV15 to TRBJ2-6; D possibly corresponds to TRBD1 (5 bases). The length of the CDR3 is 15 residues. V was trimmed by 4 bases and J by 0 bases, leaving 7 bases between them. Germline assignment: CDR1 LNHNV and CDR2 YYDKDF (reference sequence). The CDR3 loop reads CATSTDSSGANVLTF. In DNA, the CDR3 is TGTGCCACCAGCACAGACAGCTCTGGGGCCAACGTCCTGACTTTC.

The chain's CDR3 is CAWGRGRDQPQHF. CDR3 DNA: TGTGCCTGGGGAAGGGGAAGGGATCAGCCCCAGCATTTT. The V call is TRBV30, the J call TRBJ1-5, with a tentative D call TRBD1 (5 bases). The CDR3 sequence is 13 residues long. CDR1 is GTSNPN, CDR2 SVGIG, per germline (reference sequence). The V end was cut by 5 bases, the J end by 5 bases, with 13 bases between.

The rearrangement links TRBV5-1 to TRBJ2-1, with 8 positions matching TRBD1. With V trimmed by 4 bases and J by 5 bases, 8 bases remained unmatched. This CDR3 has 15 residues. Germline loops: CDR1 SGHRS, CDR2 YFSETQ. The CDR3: CASSPRDRPHNEQFF. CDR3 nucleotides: TGCGCCAGCAGCCCCCGGGACAGGCCACACAATGAGCAGTTCTTC.

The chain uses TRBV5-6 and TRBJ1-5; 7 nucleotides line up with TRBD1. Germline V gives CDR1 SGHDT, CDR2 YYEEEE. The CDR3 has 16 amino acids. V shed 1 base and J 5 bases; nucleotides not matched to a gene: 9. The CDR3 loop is CASSLRDSSPYQPQHF. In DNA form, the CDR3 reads TGTGCCAGCAGCTTGCGGGACAGCAGCCCATATCAGCCCCAGCATTTT.

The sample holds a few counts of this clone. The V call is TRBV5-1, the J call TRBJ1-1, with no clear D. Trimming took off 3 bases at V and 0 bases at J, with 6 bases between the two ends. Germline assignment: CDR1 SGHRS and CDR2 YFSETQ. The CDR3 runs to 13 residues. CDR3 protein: CASSSYMNTEAFF. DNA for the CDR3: TGCGCCAGCAGCTCTTATATGAACACTGAAGCTTTCTTT.

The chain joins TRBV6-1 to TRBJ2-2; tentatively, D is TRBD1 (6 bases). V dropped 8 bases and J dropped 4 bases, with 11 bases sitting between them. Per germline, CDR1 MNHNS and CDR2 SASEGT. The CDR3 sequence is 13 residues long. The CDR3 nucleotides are TGTGCCAGCGTGGTGGGGGCCACCGGGGAGCTGTTTTTT. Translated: CASVVGATGELFF.

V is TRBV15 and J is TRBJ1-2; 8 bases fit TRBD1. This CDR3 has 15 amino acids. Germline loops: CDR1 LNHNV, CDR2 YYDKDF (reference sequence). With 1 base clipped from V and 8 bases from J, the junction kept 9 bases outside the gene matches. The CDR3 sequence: CATSRGADRGRGYTF. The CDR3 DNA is TGTGCCACCAGCAGAGGCGCCGACAGGGGTAGGGGCTACACCTTC.

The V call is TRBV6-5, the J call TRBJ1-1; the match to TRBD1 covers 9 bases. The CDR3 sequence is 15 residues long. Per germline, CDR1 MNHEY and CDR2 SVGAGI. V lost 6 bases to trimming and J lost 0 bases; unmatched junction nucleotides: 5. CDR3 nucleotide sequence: TGTGCCAGCAGCTTACAGGGGGCGCTGAACACTGAAGCTTTCTTT. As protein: CASSLQGALNTEAFF.

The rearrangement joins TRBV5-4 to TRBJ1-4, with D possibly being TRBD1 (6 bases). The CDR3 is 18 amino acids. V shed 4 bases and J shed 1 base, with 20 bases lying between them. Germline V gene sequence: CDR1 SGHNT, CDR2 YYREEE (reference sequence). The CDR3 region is CASSKRDTYLQTNEKLFF. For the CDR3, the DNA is TGTGCCAGCAGCAAAAGGGACACCTACCTGCAAACTAATGAAAAACTGTTTTTT.

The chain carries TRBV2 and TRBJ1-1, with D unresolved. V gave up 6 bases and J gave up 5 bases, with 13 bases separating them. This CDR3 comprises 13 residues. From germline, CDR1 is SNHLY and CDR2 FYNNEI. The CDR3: CASRIGFGTEAFF. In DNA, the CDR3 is TGTGCCAGCAGGATAGGCTTCGGGACTGAAGCTTTCTTT. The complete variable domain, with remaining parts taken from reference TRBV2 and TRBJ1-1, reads EPEVTQTPSHQVTQMGQEVILRCVPISNHLYFYWYRQILGQKVEFLVSFYNNEISEKSEIFDDQFSVERPDGSNFTLKIRSTKLEDSAMYFCASRIGFGTEAFFGQGTRLTVV.

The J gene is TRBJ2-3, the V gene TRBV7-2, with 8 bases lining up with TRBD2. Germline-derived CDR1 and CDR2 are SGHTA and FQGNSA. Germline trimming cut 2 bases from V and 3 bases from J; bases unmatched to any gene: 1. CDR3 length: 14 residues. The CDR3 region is CASSLRGGTDTQYF. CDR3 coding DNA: TGTGCCAGCAGCTTACGGGGGGGGACAGATACGCAGTATTTT.

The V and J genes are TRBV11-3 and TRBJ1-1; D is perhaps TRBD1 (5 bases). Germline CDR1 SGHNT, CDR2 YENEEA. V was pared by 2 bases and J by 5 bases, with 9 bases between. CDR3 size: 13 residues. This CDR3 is CASSLLRGTEAFF. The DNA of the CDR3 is TGTGCCAGCAGCTTATTAAGGGGAACTGAAGCTTTCTTT.

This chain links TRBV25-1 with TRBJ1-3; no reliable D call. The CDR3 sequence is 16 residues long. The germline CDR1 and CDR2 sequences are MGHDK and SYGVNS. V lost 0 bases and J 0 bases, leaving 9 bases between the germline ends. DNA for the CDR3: TGTGCCAGCAGTGAATATGGCAGATCCTCTGGAAACACCATATATTTT. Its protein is CASSEYGRSSGNTIYF. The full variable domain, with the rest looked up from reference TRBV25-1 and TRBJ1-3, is EADIYQTPRYLVIGTGKKITLECSQTMGHDKMYWYQQDPGMELHLIHYSYGVNSTEKGDLSSESTVSRIRTEHFPLTLESARPSHTSQYLCASSEYGRSSGNTIYFGEGSWLTVV.